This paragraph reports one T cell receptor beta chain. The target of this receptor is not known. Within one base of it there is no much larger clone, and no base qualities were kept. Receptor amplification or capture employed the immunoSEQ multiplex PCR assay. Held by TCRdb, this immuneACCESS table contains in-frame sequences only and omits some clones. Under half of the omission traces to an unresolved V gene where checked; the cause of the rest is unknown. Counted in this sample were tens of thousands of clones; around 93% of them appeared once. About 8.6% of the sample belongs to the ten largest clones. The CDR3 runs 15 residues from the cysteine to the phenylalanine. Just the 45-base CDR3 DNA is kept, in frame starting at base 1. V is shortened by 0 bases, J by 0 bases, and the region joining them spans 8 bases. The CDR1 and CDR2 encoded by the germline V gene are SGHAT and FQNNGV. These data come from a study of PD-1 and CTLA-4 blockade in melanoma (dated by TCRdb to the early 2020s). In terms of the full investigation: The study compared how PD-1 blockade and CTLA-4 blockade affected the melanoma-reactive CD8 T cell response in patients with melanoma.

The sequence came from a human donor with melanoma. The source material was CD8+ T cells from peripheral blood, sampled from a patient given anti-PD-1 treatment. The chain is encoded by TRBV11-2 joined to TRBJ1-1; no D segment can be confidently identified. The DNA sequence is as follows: TGTGCCAGCAGCTTAGATTCTCAGGTGAACACTGAAGCTTTCTTT. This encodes CASSLDSQVNTEAFF.